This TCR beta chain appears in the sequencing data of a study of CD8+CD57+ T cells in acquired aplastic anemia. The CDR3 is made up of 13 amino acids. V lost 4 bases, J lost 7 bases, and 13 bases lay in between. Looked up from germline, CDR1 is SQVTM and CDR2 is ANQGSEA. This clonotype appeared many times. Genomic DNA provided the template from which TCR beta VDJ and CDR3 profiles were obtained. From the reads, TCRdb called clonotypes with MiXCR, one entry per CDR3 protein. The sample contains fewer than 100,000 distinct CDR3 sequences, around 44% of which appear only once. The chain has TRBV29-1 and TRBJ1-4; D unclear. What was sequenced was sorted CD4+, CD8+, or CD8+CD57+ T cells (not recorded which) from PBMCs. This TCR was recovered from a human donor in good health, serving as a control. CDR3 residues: CSVVVKEGEKLFF. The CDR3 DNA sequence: TGCAGCGTTGTTGTAAAGGAAGGTGAAAAACTGTTTTTT.